The clone carrying this T cell receptor beta chain was observed a handful of times. This entry comes from a study of T cells after yellow fever vaccination. A single record per CDR3 protein comes from TCRdb applying MiXCR to the 5' RACE reads. The sample lists a few hundred thousand distinct CDR3 sequences; less than 8.5% were seen once. CDR3 length: 18 residues. CDR1 SGHDT and CDR2 YYEEEE come from the germline V gene. Trimming cost V 0 bases and J 7 bases; bases outside gene matches: 18. The input for sequencing was CD4+ T cells sorted from PBMCs, taken 15 days after the yellow fever booster vaccination. The clonotype originates from a man between 25 and 39 years old who received the YFV17D yellow fever vaccine. The rearrangement links TRBV5-6 to TRBJ2-5, with 7 nucleotides matching TRBD2. The CDR3 loop reads CASSLAPVRGAGFWTQYF. CDR3 in DNA: TGTGCCAGCAGCTTGGCCCCCGTTAGAGGAGCGGGATTCTGGACCCAGTACTTC. The variable domain in full, with the rest retrieved from reference TRBV5-6 and TRBJ2-5, is DAGVTQSPTHLIKTRGQQVTLRCSPKSGHDTVSWYQQALGQGPQFIFQYYEEEERQRGNFPDRFSGHQFPNYSSELNVNALLLGDSALYLCASSLAPVRGAGFWTQYFGPGTRLLVL.